The TCR beta chain described here comes from a study of Graves' ophthalmopathy and Graves' hyperthyroidism. The diagnostic workup employed clinical symptoms, serum thyroxine, TRAb, thyroid ultrasound and orbital computed tomography. V lost 1 base to trimming and J lost 5 bases; unmatched junction nucleotides: 6. There are 16 residues in the CDR3. Germline lookup yields CDR1 SGHNT and CDR2 YYREEE (reference sequence). In this sample, this clonotype turned up a few times. As the template, RNA transcripts were used to amplify TCR beta CDR3 regions. RT-PCR in the first round used HTBI primers; a second-round multiplex PCR followed. Using its own MiXCR run on the multiplex PCR reads, TCRdb lists one record per CDR3 protein. The sample records about 550,000 distinct CDR3 sequences, roughly 39% being singletons.

This TCR derives from an adult man with Graves' hyperthyroidism. The chain combines TRBV5-4 with TRBJ2-5; 12 bases are shared with TRBD2. Specimen: peripheral blood or thyroid tissue (not recorded which). The CDR3: CASSLKTSGGLETQYF. CDR3 in DNA: TGTGCCAGCAGCTTGAAGACTAGCGGGGGATTGGAGACCCAGTACTTC. Full variable domain (remainder filled in from reference TRBV5-4 and TRBJ2-5): ETGVTQSPTHLIKTRGQQVTLRCSSQSGHNTVSWYQQALGQGPQFIFQYYREEENGRGNFPPRFSGLQFPNYSSELNVNALELDDSALYLCASSLKTSGGLETQYFGPGTRLLVL.